The next 24 T cell receptor beta chains were all read from a single sample in a study of shared clonotypes between healthy human individuals. This table comes from immunoSEQ multiplex PCR, and its TCRdb copy is limited to in-frame clones, with some not included. Of a few million clones listed, around 90% are singletons. Sequencing used naive CD4+ T cells sorted from blood. The subset was: CD45RA+ positively selected. The receptors were sampled from a man aged 18-30 years in good health.

This clone was counted a single time. This sequence joins TRBV2 and TRBJ2-3; D ambiguous. CDR1 and CDR2 (germline): SNHLY, FYNNEI. V was pared by 0 bases and J by 10 bases, with 11 bases between. The CDR3 is 13 amino acids. CDR3 sequence: CASSEALGGAQYF. The CDR3 nucleotides are TGTGCCAGCAGTGAAGCCCTCGGCGGAGCGCAGTATTTT.

The chain combines TRBV5-1 with TRBJ1-2, with D perhaps matching TRBD1 (5 bases). Trimming took 5 bases from V and 7 from J, leaving 21 bases between them. Germline V gene lookup returns CDR1 SGHRS and CDR2 YFSETQ. This CDR3 region has 15 residues. CDR3 sequence reads: CASSSGLETQGGYTF. CDR3 nucleotides: TGCGCCAGCAGTTCAGGGCTGGAAACGCAGGGTGGCTACACCTTC. Full variable domain (rest looked up from reference TRBV5-1 and TRBJ1-2): KAGVTQTPRYLIKTRGQQVTLSCSPISGHRSVSWYQQTPGQGLQFLFEYFSETQRNKGNFPGRFSGRQFSNSRSEMNVSTLELGDSALYLCASSSGLETQGGYTFGSGTRLTVV.

V gene TRBV10-3 combines with J gene TRBJ1-5, with 8 bases identical to TRBD1. This CDR3 spans 18 amino acids. The J segment lost 4 bases and the V segment lost 0 bases, leaving 11 bases of the junction unmatched. CDR1 is ENHRY, CDR2 SYGVKD, per germline. CDR3 sequence (DNA): TGTGCCATCAGTGAGTCTTTTCTCGACAGGGGAAGTAATCAGCCCCAGCATTTT. Translated: CAISESFLDRGSNQPQHF.

The rearrangement uses TRBV6-6 and TRBJ2-7; 9 bases align to TRBD1. This CDR3 is built from 16 residues. Trimming at V came to 2 bases and at J to 1 base, leaving 6 bases not matched to a gene. Germline-derived CDR1 and CDR2 are MNHNY and SVGAGI (reference sequence). In nucleotides, the CDR3 is TGTGCCAGCAGTTACAAACAGGGGGCGACATCCTACGAGCAGTACTTC. Encoded protein: CASSYKQGATSYEQYF.

The chain employs TRBV2 and TRBJ2-5, with D perhaps matching TRBD2 (7 bases). This CDR3 comprises 15 residues. Trimming removed 8 bases from V and 7 bases from J, with 23 bases in between. Germline CDR1 reads SNHLY; CDR2 reads FYNNEI. The CDR3 protein is CASFREGGSKGTQYF. The CDR3, as DNA: TGTGCCAGCTTCCGAGAGGGGGGGAGTAAGGGGACCCAGTACTTC. The entire variable domain, with the rest obtained from reference TRBV2 and TRBJ2-5, is as follows: EPEVTQTPSHQVTQMGQEVILRCVPISNHLYFYWYRQILGQKVEFLVSFYNNEISEKSEIFDDQFSVERPDGSNFTLKIRSTKLEDSAMYFCASFREGGSKGTQYFGPGTRLLVL.

The chain couples TRBV6-5 to TRBJ1-2; D unclear. V was shortened by 1 base and J by 0 bases, with 9 bases between the two germline ends. The V gene's germline CDR1 is MNHEY and CDR2 SVGAGI. The CDR3 is 15 residues long. CDR3 nucleotide sequence: TGTGCCAGCAGTTACTATAGGGCTTCTAACTATGGCTACACCTTC. It encodes CASSYYRASNYGYTF.

With respect to this clone: This CDR3 is also generated by other DNA sequences in the sample. The J gene is TRBJ2-2, the V gene TRBV11-2, with 11 nucleotides matching TRBD2. Trimming removed 5 bases from V and 2 bases from J; junction bases left unmatched: 4. The CDR3 runs to 16 residues. The germline gives CDR1 SGHAT, CDR2 FQNNGV. The CDR3 DNA sequence: TGTGCCAGCAGCCTGACTAGCGGGACAAACACCGGGGAGCTGTTTTTT. Its protein is CASSLTSGTNTGELFF.

This clone was observed a few times. V and J are TRBV19 and TRBJ2-2, with D tentatively TRBD1 (5 bases). CDR3 length equals 15 residues. Germline loops: CDR1 LNHDA, CDR2 SQIVND (reference sequence). V lost 1 base, J lost 5 bases, and 11 bases lay in between. CDR3: CASSIGDRRTGELFF. Written as DNA, the CDR3 is TGTGCCAGTAGTATAGGTGACAGAAGGACCGGGGAGCTGTTTTTT.

As for this clone: Mismatch with germline at one junction end may stem from a read error. The chain employs TRBV13 and TRBJ2-7; 7 nucleotides line up with TRBD1. Per germline, CDR1 PRHDT and CDR2 FYEKMQ (reference sequence). The CDR3 has 16 amino acids. CDR3 in amino acids: CASSLGTDILTYEQYF. DNA of the CDR3: TGTGCCAGCAGCCTAGGGACAGACATTCTAACCTACGAGCAGTACTTC.

On this clone itself: The same CDR3 also results from other DNA sequences found in this sample. The chain uses TRBV19 and TRBJ2-3; 10 bases match TRBD1. The CDR3 runs 15 residues. The germline gives CDR1 LNHDA, CDR2 SQIVND (reference sequence). Germline trimming cut 1 base from V and 5 bases from J; bases unmatched to any gene: 3. The CDR3 coding sequence is TGTGCCAGTAGTATAGGTGACAGGGGGCGAGATACGCAGTATTTT. It codes for CASSIGDRGRDTQYF.

In this sample, this clone turned up a few times. The chain joins TRBV2 to TRBJ2-5, with 11 nucleotides matching TRBD2. Trimming at V came to 7 bases and at J to 5 bases, leaving 9 bases not matched to a gene. The CDR3 is 15 residues long. Germline V gene lookup returns CDR1 SNHLY and CDR2 FYNNEI. Written as DNA, the CDR3 is TGTGCCAGCAATGCACTAGCGGGAGAGGGGGAGACCCAGTACTTC. It encodes CASNALAGEGETQYF.

The chain carries TRBV5-8 and TRBJ2-1, with a possible D match to TRBD1 (6 bases). Trimming removed 6 bases from V and 6 bases from J, with 16 bases in between. Per germline, CDR1 SGHTS and CDR2 YDEGEE. The CDR3 contains 14 residues. CDR3 in amino acids: CASILTVRGNEQFF. CDR3 DNA: TGTGCCAGCATACTGACGGTCAGGGGCAATGAGCAGTTCTTC.

CDR3 protein: CASSTGQGFYGYTF. CDR3 DNA sequence: TGTGCCAGTAGTACGGGACAGGGGTTCTATGGCTACACCTTC. The chain links TRBV19 to TRBJ1-2; 10 nucleotides align to TRBD1. CDR1 and CDR2 from the germline V gene are LNHDA and SQIVND (reference sequence). V shed 4 bases, J shed 4 bases, and the junction held 3 bases outside the gene matches. This CDR3 is built from 14 residues.

The chain is built from TRBV19 and TRBJ2-3; unclear D gene. Trimming shortened V by 6 bases and J by 6 bases, and 22 bases separated the two germline ends. The CDR3 loop spans 16 amino acids. Germline CDR1 and CDR2: LNHDA and SQIVND (reference sequence). CDR3 DNA: TGTGCCAGTAGGACAAACGAACCCCGAGGTCCTGATACGCAGTATTTT. The encoded protein is CASRTNEPRGPDTQYF.

In this sample, this clone turned up once. CDR3 coding DNA: TGTGCCAGCAGCTTAGCGGGGTTTAACACCGGGGAGCTGTTTTTT. Encoded protein: CASSLAGFNTGELFF. The chain joins TRBV7-8 to TRBJ2-2; unclear D gene. The V end lost 0 bases, the J end lost 2 bases, and 7 bases lay between the germline ends. This CDR3 contains 15 residues. CDR1 SGHVS and CDR2 FQNEAQ come from the germline V gene.

This clone was counted a few times. Here the CDR3 DNA reads TGCGCCAGCAGCCCTGATACCATCCAGCCCCAGCATTTT. It translates to CASSPDTIQPQHF. This chain links TRBV4-1 with TRBJ1-5; no definite D call. This CDR3 contains 13 residues. Trimming removed 4 bases at V and 7 bases at J, with 11 bases between. Germline CDR1 reads MGHRA; CDR2 reads YSYEKL.

V is TRBV5-1 and J is TRBJ2-5; tentatively, D is TRBD1 or TRBD2 (5 bases each). CDR1 is SGHRS and CDR2 is YFSETQ in the germline V gene. V lost 0 bases and J lost 5, with 11 bases in between. CDR3 length: 14 amino acids. The CDR3 loop reads CASSLVSREETQYF. The CDR3 nucleotides read TGCGCCAGCAGCTTGGTTTCCAGGGAGGAGACCCAGTACTTC.

This chain connects TRBV2 to TRBJ2-5; the D gene is possibly TRBD2 (6 bases). CDR1 is SNHLY, CDR2 FYNNEI, per germline. The CDR3 spans 12 residues. The V end was cut by 7 bases, the J end by 4 bases, with 10 bases between. CDR3 loop: CASTGTRETQYF. DNA for the CDR3: TGTGCCAGCACCGGGACTCGAGAGACCCAGTACTTC.

This clone was detected only once. The CDR3 region has the DNA TGTGCCAGCAGGACCACAGGGACAGGGGGGGCTTATGGCTACACCTTC. It encodes CASRTTGTGGAYGYTF. The rearrangement links TRBV2 to TRBJ1-2; 11 bases map to TRBD1. The CDR3 runs to 16 residues. V lost 6 bases and J lost 5; bases outside the gene matches: 11. The germline V gene encodes CDR1 SNHLY and CDR2 FYNNEI.

The chain links TRBV12-5 to TRBJ1-6; D gene ambiguous. CDR3 length equals 14 residues. V lost 2 bases, J lost 8 bases, and 10 bases lay in between. Germline V lookup: CDR1 LGHNT, CDR2 FRNRAP. The CDR3 protein is CASGLKRKDSPLHF. The DNA for the CDR3 is TGTGCTAGTGGTTTGAAGAGAAAGGATTCACCCCTCCACTTT.

The genes are TRBV10-3 and TRBJ1-1; 7 nucleotides align to TRBD1. The J segment lost 5 bases and the V segment lost 3 bases, leaving 6 bases of the junction unmatched. CDR3 length: 14 amino acids. Germline loops: CDR1 ENHRY, CDR2 SYGVKD. Written as DNA, the CDR3 is TGTGCCATCAGTGACTACAGGGGACGGACTGAAGCTTTCTTT. It yields the protein CAISDYRGRTEAFF.

The rearrangement links TRBV15 to TRBJ1-4; no clear D. CDR3 length: 14 amino acids. Per the germline V gene, CDR1 is LNHNV and CDR2 is YYDKDF (reference sequence). V gave up 6 bases and J gave up 0 bases, with 8 bases separating them. The CDR3 loop is CATSKKATNEKLFF. In DNA, the CDR3 is TGTGCCACCAGTAAGAAGGCAACTAATGAAAAACTGTTTTTT. The full variable domain, in which reference TRBV15 and TRBJ1-4 provide the parts outside the CDR3, is DAMVIQNPRYQVTQFGKPVTLSCSQTLNHNVMYWYQQKSSQAPKLLFHYYDKDFNNEADTPDNFQSRRPNTSFCFLDIRSPGLGDTAMYLCATSKKATNEKLFFGSGTQLSVL.

As regards this clone: Additional DNA sequences in this sample encode the identical CDR3. The chain is built from TRBV7-2 and TRBJ2-1, with D perhaps TRBD2 (6 bases). Between the trimmed V and J ends, which lost 0 bases and 0 bases, there was a span of 9 bases. The CDR3 sequence is 16 residues long. From germline, CDR1 is SGHTA and CDR2 FQGNSA. CDR3 in amino acids: CASSLASGSSYNEQFF. The CDR3 DNA reads as TGTGCCAGCAGCTTAGCTAGCGGAAGCTCCTACAATGAGCAGTTCTTC.

The V and J genes are TRBV7-9 and TRBJ2-2; the match to TRBD2 covers 7 bases. Germline assignment: CDR1 SEHNR and CDR2 FQNEAQ (reference sequence). There are 15 residues in the CDR3. V lost 3 bases to trimming and J lost 6 bases; unmatched junction nucleotides: 7. In DNA, the CDR3 is TGTGCCAGCAGCTTGGGCGGGGGTCGCGCCGGGGAGCTGTTTTTT. This sequence encodes CASSLGGGRAGELFF.